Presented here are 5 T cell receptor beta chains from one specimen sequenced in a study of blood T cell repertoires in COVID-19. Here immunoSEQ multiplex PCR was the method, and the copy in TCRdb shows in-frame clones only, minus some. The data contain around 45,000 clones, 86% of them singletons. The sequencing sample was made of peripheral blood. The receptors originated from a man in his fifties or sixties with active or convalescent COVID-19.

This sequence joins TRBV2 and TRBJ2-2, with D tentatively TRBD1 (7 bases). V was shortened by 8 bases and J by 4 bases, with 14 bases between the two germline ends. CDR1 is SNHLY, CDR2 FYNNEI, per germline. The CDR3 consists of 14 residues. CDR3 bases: TGTGCCAGCGGGGGGCAGGGGGTCACCGGGGAGCTGTTTTTT. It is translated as CASGGQGVTGELFF.

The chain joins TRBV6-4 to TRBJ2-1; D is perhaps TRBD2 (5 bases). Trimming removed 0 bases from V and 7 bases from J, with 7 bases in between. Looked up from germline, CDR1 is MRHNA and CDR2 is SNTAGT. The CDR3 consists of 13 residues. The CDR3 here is CASSDSLANEQFF. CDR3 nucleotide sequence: TGTGCCAGCAGTGACTCGTTAGCGAATGAGCAGTTCTTC.

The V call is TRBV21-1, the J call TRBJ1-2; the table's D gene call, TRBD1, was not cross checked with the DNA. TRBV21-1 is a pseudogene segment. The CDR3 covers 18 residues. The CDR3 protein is CASSNSSGGYPGPYGYTF. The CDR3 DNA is TGTGCCAGCAGCAACTCTTCAGGGGGGTACCCTGGTCCCTATGGCTACACCTTC.

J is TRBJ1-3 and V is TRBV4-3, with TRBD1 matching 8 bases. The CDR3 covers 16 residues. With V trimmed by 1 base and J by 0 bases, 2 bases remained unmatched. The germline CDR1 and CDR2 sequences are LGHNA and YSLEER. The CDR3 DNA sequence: TGCGCCAGCAGCCAAGGCCAGGGGGCCTCTGGAAACACCATATATTTT. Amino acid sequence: CASSQGQGASGNTIYF.

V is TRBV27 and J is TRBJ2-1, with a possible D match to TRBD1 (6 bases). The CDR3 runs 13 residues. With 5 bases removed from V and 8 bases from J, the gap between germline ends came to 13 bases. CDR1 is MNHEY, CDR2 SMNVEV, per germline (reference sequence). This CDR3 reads CASSLGQRDEQFF. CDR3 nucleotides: TGTGCCAGCAGTCTAGGACAGCGCGATGAGCAGTTCTTC.